The 17 T cell receptor beta chains presented below share a single source sample, sequenced in a study of cytomegalovirus exposure and HLA in healthy donors. PCR primers comprised 60 Vbeta and 13 Jbeta primers. Sequencing used immunoSEQ multiplex PCR; TCRdb keeps in-frame clones, though not all of them. The data hold 150,000 to 200,000 clones, with roughly 79% observed a single time. Sample: PBMCs. Receptor source: a woman in her forties in good health and CMV-seropositive.

The genes are TRBV5-5 and TRBJ1-5; D not resolved. Trimming cost V 4 bases and J 0 bases, with 11 bases left between them. CDR1 and CDR2 from the germline V gene are SGHKS and YYEKEE (reference sequence). The CDR3 consists of 15 residues. CDR3 nucleotides: TGTGCCAGCAGCGAGAGTAGCGTTAGCAATCAGCCCCAGCATTTT. This encodes CASSESSVSNQPQHF.

The gene calls are TRBV5-1 and TRBJ2-3, with 7 bases lining up with TRBD2. The V and J ends lost 4 bases and 3 bases, in that order; junction bases with no gene match: 8. Germline CDR1 reads SGHRS; CDR2 reads YFSETQ. This CDR3 is built from 15 residues. CDR3 protein: CASSEGGGLTDTQYF. Here the CDR3 DNA reads TGCGCCAGCAGCGAAGGCGGGGGTCTAACAGATACGCAGTATTTT.

The genes are TRBV19 and TRBJ1-3; D is unresolved. The germline gives CDR1 LNHDA, CDR2 SQIVND (reference sequence). The V end lost 10 bases, the J end lost 0 bases, and 13 bases lay between the germline ends. The CDR3 loop spans 14 amino acids. CDR3 DNA: TGTGCCACCGACGACCGGAGCTCTGGAAACACCATATATTTT. It specifies CATDDRSSGNTIYF.

As regards this clone: An end of the junction does not agree with germline; a read error may underlie this. The gene calls are TRBV5-1 and TRBJ2-6; 8 bases fit TRBD1. Germline V gene lookup returns CDR1 SGHRS and CDR2 YFSETQ. This CDR3 has 17 residues. The chain's CDR3 is CASSLMGGTQGANGLTF. Here the CDR3 DNA reads TGCGCCAGCAGCTTGATGGGGGGTACGCAGGGGGCCAACGGCCTGACTTTC.

The gene calls are TRBV6-5 and TRBJ1-2; TRBD1 agrees at 8 bases. V shed 1 base, J shed 2 bases, and the junction held 6 bases outside the gene matches. Germline-derived CDR1 and CDR2 are MNHEY and SVGAGI. CDR3 size: 16 residues. CDR3 sequence (DNA): TGTGCCAGCAGTTACTACGACAGGGGACAGAACTATGGCTACACCTTC. Translation: CASSYYDRGQNYGYTF.

The rearrangement links TRBV2 to TRBJ1-4; 10 bases match TRBD1. CDR1 and CDR2 (germline): SNHLY, FYNNEI. The CDR3 consists of 15 residues. V shed 2 bases, J shed 6 bases, and the junction held 3 bases outside the gene matches. The CDR3 bases are TGTGCCAGCAGTGAACGGACAGGGGGGGATGAAAAACTGTTTTTT. Translated: CASSERTGGDEKLFF.

J is TRBJ1-5 and V is TRBV9, with 11 positions matching TRBD1. The germline gives CDR1 SGDLS, CDR2 YYNGEE. The trim removed 3 bases at V and 16 bases at J, leaving 9 bases unmatched. The CDR3 extends over 13 amino acids. The CDR3 nucleotides are TGTGCCAGCAGCGGGGCTGGGACAGGGGGTTTACATTTT. The encoded protein is CASSGAGTGGLHF.

The rearrangement links TRBV6-1 to TRBJ1-6; 7 nucleotides line up with TRBD1. Trimming took 6 bases from V and 7 from J; bases not matched to a gene: 6. Per germline, CDR1 MNHNS and CDR2 SASEGT. The CDR3 contains 14 residues. The CDR3 sequence is CASRQTGNNSPLHF. Here the CDR3 DNA reads TGTGCCAGCAGACAGACAGGGAACAATTCACCCCTCCACTTT.

This clone was seen once. The genes are TRBV28 and TRBJ2-5, with 12 bases that match TRBD2. CDR3 size: 16 residues. CDR1 MDHEN and CDR2 SYDVKM come from the germline V gene. Trimming took 2 bases from V and 5 from J; bases not matched to a gene: 6. CDR3 sequence (DNA): TGTGCCAGCAGTTTACTAGCGGGGGGGCCCGGGGAGACCCAGTACTTC. It translates to CASSLLAGGPGETQYF.

This clone was found once. The chain recombines TRBV30 with TRBJ2-1, with a possible D match to TRBD1 (5 bases). Germline-derived CDR1 and CDR2 are GTSNPN and SVGIG (reference sequence). The CDR3 extends over 15 amino acids. Trimming removed 0 bases at V and 6 bases at J, with 15 bases between. The CDR3 is CAWSVKAGMSNEQFF. The CDR3 DNA reads as TGTGCCTGGAGTGTAAAGGCAGGGATGTCCAATGAGCAGTTCTTC.

The chain uses TRBV11-2 and TRBJ2-7; D possibly corresponds to TRBD1 (6 bases). The CDR3 runs 15 residues. With 5 bases removed from V and 2 bases from J, the gap between germline ends came to 16 bases. Germline V CDR1 and CDR2: SGHAT, FQNNGV. CDR3 residues: CASSELGTPTYEQYF. DNA for the CDR3: TGTGCCAGCAGCGAGTTAGGGACACCAACCTACGAGCAGTACTTC. Filled out from reference TRBV11-2 and TRBJ2-7, the complete variable domain reads EAGVAQSPRYKIIEKRQSVAFWCNPISGHATLYWYQQILGQGPKLLIQFQNNGVVDDSQLPKDRFSAERLKGVDSTLKIQPAKLEDSAVYLCASSELGTPTYEQYFGPGTRLTVT.

The chain has TRBV2 and TRBJ1-2, with TRBD1 as a possible D gene (6 bases). With 1 base removed from V and 7 bases from J, the gap between germline ends came to 13 bases. This CDR3 spans 14 amino acids. Germline V gene data show CDR1 as SNHLY and CDR2 as FYNNEI. CDR3 loop: CASSEDRASAGYTF. CDR3 nucleotide sequence: TGTGCCAGCAGTGAAGACAGGGCCAGTGCTGGCTACACCTTC. Variable domain in full (rest from reference TRBV2 and TRBJ1-2): EPEVTQTPSHQVTQMGQEVILRCVPISNHLYFYWYRQILGQKVEFLVSFYNNEISEKSEIFDDQFSVERPDGSNFTLKIRSTKLEDSAMYFCASSEDRASAGYTFGSGTRLTVV.

This rearrangement joins TRBV9 to TRBJ1-1; D gene unclear. The V gene's germline CDR1 is SGDLS and CDR2 YYNGEE. The CDR3 runs 13 residues. V lost 0 bases and J 5 bases, leaving 8 bases between the germline ends. CDR3 region: CASSVDGRTEAFF. The CDR3 coding sequence is TGTGCCAGCAGCGTAGATGGGAGAACTGAAGCTTTCTTT.

This chain joins TRBV19 and TRBJ2-7; the D is unclear. CDR3 length: 13 amino acids. The germline gives CDR1 LNHDA, CDR2 SQIVND (reference sequence). V was shortened by 0 bases and J by 6 bases, with 9 bases between the two germline ends. CDR3 nucleotide sequence: TGTGCCAGTAGTATAGAAACATTCAGCGAGCAGTACTTC. This encodes CASSIETFSEQYF.

This clone was counted a few times. The chain recombines TRBV19 with TRBJ1-4; weak D call: TRBD1 (5 bases). This CDR3 has 14 amino acids. V shed 5 bases and J shed 3 bases, with 10 bases lying between them. Germline loops: CDR1 LNHDA, CDR2 SQIVND (reference sequence). DNA of the CDR3: TGTGCCAGTAGTTTCCGGGACTCTAATGAAAAACTGTTTTTT. This gives the protein CASSFRDSNEKLFF.

This clone was counted a few times. The chain joins TRBV19 to TRBJ1-1; D gene uncertain. This CDR3 is 16 amino acids long. The germline V gene has CDR1 LNHDA and CDR2 SQIVND (reference sequence). With 5 bases removed from V and 1 base from J, the gap between germline ends came to 17 bases. The CDR3 DNA is TGTGCCAGTAGTCTAATCTTTGGCGGAAAGAACACTGAAGCTTTCTTT. Protein product: CASSLIFGGKNTEAFF.

The J gene is TRBJ1-5, the V gene TRBV7-9; D is ambiguous. This CDR3 has 16 residues. The ends were cut back, 5 bases at V and 1 base at J, with 15 bases in the middle. CDR1 and CDR2 (germline): SEHNR, FQNEAQ (reference sequence). As DNA, the CDR3 is TGTGCCAGCAGCGCCTCTGCAGGTGGGAGCAATCAGCCCCAGCATTTT. It yields the protein CASSASAGGSNQPQHF.